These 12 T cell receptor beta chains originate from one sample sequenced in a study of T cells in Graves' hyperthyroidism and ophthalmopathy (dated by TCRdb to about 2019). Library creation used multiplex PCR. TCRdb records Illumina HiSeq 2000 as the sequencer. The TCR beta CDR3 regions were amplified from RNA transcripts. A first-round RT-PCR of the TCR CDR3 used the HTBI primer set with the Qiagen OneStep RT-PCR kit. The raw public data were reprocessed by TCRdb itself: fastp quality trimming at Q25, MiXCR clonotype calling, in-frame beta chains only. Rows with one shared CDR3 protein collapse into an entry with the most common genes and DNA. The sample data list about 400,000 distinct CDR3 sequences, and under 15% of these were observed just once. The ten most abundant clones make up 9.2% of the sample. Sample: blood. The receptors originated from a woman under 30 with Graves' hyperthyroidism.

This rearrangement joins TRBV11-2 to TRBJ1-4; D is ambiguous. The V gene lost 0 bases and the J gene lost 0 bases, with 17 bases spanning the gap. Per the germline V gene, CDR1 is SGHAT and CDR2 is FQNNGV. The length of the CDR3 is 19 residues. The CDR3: CASSLDGEGFPPTNEKLFF. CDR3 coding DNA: TGTGCCAGCAGCTTAGATGGGGAGGGATTCCCCCCAACTAATGAAAAACTGTTTTTT.

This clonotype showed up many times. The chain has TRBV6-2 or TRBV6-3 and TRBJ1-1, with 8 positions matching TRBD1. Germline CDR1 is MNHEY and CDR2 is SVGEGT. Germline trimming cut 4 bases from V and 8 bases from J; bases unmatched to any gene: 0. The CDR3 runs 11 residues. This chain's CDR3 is CASSWTGEAFF. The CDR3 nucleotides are TGTGCCAGCAGTTGGACAGGGGAAGCTTTCTTT.

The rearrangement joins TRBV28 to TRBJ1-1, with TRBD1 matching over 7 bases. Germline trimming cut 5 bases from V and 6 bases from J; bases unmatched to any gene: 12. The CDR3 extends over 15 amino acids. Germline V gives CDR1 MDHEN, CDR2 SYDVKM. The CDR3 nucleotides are TGTGCCAGCAGTCCACTACAGGGGAGGTTGCCTGAAGCTTTCTTT. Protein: CASSPLQGRLPEAFF.

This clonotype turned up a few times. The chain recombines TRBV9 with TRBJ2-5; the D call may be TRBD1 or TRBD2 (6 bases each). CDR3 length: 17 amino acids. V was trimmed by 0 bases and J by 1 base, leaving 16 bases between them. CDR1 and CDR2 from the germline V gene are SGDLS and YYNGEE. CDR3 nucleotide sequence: TGTGCCAGCAGCGTAGGAGGGGGGTGGGGTTTCCAAGAGACCCAGTACTTC. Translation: CASSVGGGWGFQETQYF.

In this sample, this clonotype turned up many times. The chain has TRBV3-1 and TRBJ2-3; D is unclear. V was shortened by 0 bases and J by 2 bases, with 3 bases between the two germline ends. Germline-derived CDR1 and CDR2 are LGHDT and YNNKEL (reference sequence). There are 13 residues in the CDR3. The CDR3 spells CASSQDNTDTQYF. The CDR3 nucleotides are TGTGCCAGCAGCCAAGATAACACAGATACGCAGTATTTT.

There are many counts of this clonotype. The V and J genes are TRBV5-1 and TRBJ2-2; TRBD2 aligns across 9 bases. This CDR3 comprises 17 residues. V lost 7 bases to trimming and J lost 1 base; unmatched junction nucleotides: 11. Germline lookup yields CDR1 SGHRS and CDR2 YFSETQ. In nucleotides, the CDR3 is TGCGCCAGCGTAGTTGGACATAGCGGGAGGAACACCGGGGAGCTGTTTTTT. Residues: CASVVGHSGRNTGELFF.

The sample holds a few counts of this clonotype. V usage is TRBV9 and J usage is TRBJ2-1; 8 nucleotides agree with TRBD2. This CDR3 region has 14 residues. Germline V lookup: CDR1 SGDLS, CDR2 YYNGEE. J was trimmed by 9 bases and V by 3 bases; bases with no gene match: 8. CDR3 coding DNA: TGTGCCAGCAGCGGGAGCGGGAGTGGCGGTGAGCAGTTCTTC. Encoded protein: CASSGSGSGGEQFF.

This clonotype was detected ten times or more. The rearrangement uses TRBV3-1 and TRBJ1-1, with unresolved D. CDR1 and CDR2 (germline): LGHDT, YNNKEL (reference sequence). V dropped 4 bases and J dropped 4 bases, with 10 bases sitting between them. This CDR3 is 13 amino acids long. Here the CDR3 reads CASSPPMGTEAFF. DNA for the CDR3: TGTGCCAGCAGCCCCCCGATGGGCACTGAAGCTTTCTTT.

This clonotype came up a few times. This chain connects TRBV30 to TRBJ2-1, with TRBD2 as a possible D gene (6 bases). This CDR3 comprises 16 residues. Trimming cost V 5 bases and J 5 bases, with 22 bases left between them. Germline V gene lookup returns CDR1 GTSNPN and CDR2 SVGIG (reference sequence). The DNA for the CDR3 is TGTGCCTGGTGGGGGGACTCCCCGGGACTCGACAATGAGCAGTTCTTC. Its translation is CAWWGDSPGLDNEQFF.

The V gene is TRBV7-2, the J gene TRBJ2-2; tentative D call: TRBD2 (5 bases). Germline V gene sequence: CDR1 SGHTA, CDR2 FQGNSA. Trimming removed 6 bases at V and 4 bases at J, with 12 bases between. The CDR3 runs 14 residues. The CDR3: CASSGEFSTGELFF. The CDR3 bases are TGTGCCAGCAGTGGGGAGTTCAGCACCGGGGAGCTGTTTTTT.

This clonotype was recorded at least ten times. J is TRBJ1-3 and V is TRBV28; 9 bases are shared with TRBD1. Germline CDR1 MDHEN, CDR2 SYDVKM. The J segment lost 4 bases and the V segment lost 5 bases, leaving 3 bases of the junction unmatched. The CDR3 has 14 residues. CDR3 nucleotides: TGTGCCAGCAGTACACAGGGGGCAGGAAACACCATATATTTT. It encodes CASSTQGAGNTIYF.

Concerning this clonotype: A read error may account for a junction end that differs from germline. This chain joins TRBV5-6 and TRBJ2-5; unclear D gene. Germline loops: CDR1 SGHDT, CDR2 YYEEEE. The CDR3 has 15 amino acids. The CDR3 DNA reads TGTGCCTGCAGCTTTATTGGCTCGACGCAAGAGACCCAGTACTTC. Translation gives CACSFIGSTQETQYF.